This TCR beta chain was recorded in a study of blood T cell repertoires in COVID-19. Residents of about two dozen US areas, aged roughly 18 to 95 years, made up the participants. Cohorts were determined from participant-reported clinical history. This clone was detected a few times. Original processing notes: Estimation of nucleated cell counts was performed using reference gene primer amplification. Data came from immunoSEQ multiplex PCR; TCRdb stores just in-frame clones and leaves some out. That table supplies the V and J calls and clone size; D and trimming were determined from the DNA. Of about 210,000 clones in the sample, roughly 88% were seen once. The CDR3 runs 14 residues. CDR1 is GTSNPN and CDR2 is SVGIG in the germline V gene (reference sequence). V lost 6 bases to trimming and J lost 4 bases; unmatched junction nucleotides: 7.

This clonotype was sampled from a man aged 40-50 years with acute COVID-19. The rearrangement uses TRBV30 and TRBJ2-1, with 9 bases identical to TRBD2. Source material: PBMCs or T cells enriched from blood (not recorded which). CDR3 residues: CACRKREAYNEQFF. In nucleotides, the CDR3 is TGTGCCTGTAGAAAGCGGGAGGCATACAATGAGCAGTTCTTC. The entire variable domain, with the rest obtained from reference TRBV30 and TRBJ2-1, is as follows: SQTIHQWPATLVQPVGSPLSLECTVEGTSNPNLYWYRQAAGRGLQLLFYSVGIGQISSEVPQNLSASRPQDRQFILSSKKLLLSDSGFYLCACRKREAYNEQFFGPGTRLTVL.